The rows below give T cell receptor beta chains drawn from one sample of a study of blood T cell repertoires in COVID-19. TCRdb keeps only in-frame clones here, not all; method: immunoSEQ multiplex PCR. The sample has roughly 120,000 clones, roughly 85% seen once. The sequenced sample consisted of peripheral blood. Every receptor here comes from a human donor in a cohort sampled during active COVID-19. The CDR3 runs from the conserved cysteine through the conserved F or W. Each record gives: clone size, J gene, D gene, V gene, CDR3 protein, CDR3 DNA. D genes are given only for firm matches. A clone size is listed for some rows: how often the clone was seen (once, few, many), or a class if it is expanded.

-,TRBJ1-2,-,TRBV7-2,CASSPQGTRYGYTF,TGTGCCAGCAGCCCTCAGGGAACCCGCTATGGCTACACCTTC
once,TRBJ1-5,-,TRBV12-5,CASGLVNAGRNQPQHF,TGTGCTAGTGGTTTGGTAAATGCAGGGCGCAATCAGCCCCAGCATTTT
-,TRBJ2-2,-,TRBV10-3,CAISVEQVYTGELFF,TGTGCCATCAGTGTTGAACAGGTTTACACCGGGGAGCTGTTTTTT
-,TRBJ2-5,-,TRBV29-1,CSAGDGLAETQYF,TGCAGCGCCGGAGATGGTCTAGCAGAGACCCAGTACTTC
-,TRBJ1-5,-,TRBV4-1,CASSQFVAGHNQPQHF,TGCGCCAGCAGCCAATTTGTGGCAGGGCATAATCAGCCCCAGCATTTT
-,TRBJ2-6,TRBD1,TRBV19,CATGTGSSGANVLTF,TGTGCCACCGGGACAGGCTCCTCTGGGGCCAACGTCCTGACTTTC
-,TRBJ2-1,TRBD2,TRBV27,CASSRAGTSGYNEQFF,TGTGCCAGCAGCCGCGCCGGGACTAGCGGATACAATGAGCAGTTCTTC
-,TRBJ1-3,-,TRBV5-1,CASSLRGGNTIYF,TGCGCCAGCAGCTTACGGGGTGGAAACACCATATATTTT
once,TRBJ1-3,-,TRBV30,CAWSVDRNTIYF,TGTGCCTGGAGTGTTGACAGAAACACCATATATTTT
once,TRBJ1-1,-,TRBV18,CASSRTTGDTEAFF,TGTGCCAGCTCACGAACTACGGGAGACACTGAAGCTTTCTTT
-,TRBJ1-2,-,TRBV11-1,CASSKAGPANYGYTF,TGTGCCAGCAGCAAGGCGGGCCCAGCTAACTATGGCTACACCTTC
many,TRBJ2-7,TRBD2,TRBV9,CASSVSSGGPYEQYF,TGTGCCAGCAGCGTATCTAGCGGGGGCCCTTACGAGCAGTACTTC
-,TRBJ1-1,-,TRBV18,CASSTGMNTEAFF,TGTGCCAGCTCAACAGGTATGAACACTGAAGCTTTCTTT
-,TRBJ2-2,TRBD1,TRBV19,CASGRQGATGELFF,TGTGCCAGTGGGAGACAGGGGGCGACCGGGGAGCTGTTTTTT
-,TRBJ1-1,-,TRBV6-5,CASSYSGGMNTEAFF,TGTGCCAGCAGTTACTCAGGAGGAATGAACACTGAAGCTTTCTTT
-,TRBJ1-2,-,TRBV19,CAIHSTASGYTF,TGTGCCATTCACAGTACTGCCTCGGGCTACACCTTC
-,TRBJ1-5,-,TRBV4-1,CASSQQQGSSNQPQHF,TGCGCCAGCAGCCAACAACAGGGTAGTAGCAATCAGCCCCAGCATTTT
few,TRBJ2-3,-,TRBV30,CAWSVEVRGGTDTQYF,TGTGCCTGGAGTGTAGAGGTCCGGGGTGGCACAGATACGCAGTATTTT
-,TRBJ2-5,TRBD1,TRBV28,CASSLVRGETQYF,TGTGCCAGCAGTTTAGTCAGGGGGGAGACCCAGTACTTC
once,TRBJ1-2,-,TRBV6-5,CASSYQGSSTNYGYTF,TGTGCCAGCAGTTACCAGGGCAGCTCAACAAACTATGGCTACACCTTC
-,TRBJ1-2,-,TRBV6-5,CASSYGGGGNYGYTF,TGTGCCAGCAGTTACGGCGGGGGGGGGAACTATGGCTACACCTTC
-,TRBJ1-2,TRBD1,TRBV5-1,CASSPRTGGGYTF,TGCGCCAGCAGCCCTCGGACAGGGGGCGGCTACACCTTC
-,TRBJ1-3,-,TRBV15,CATTRDSGHTIYF,TGTGCCACCACCCGGGACTCGGGACACACCATATATTTT
-,TRBJ1-1,-,TRBV5-1,CASSLEVPAAVNTEAFF,TGCGCCAGCAGCTTGGAGGTCCCGGCGGCAGTAAACACTGAAGCTTTCTTT
few,TRBJ2-7,TRBD1,TRBV7-9,CASSRGGQEAYEQYF,TGTGCCAGCAGCCGCGGCGGACAGGAAGCCTACGAGCAGTACTTC
-,TRBJ2-2,TRBD2,TRBV27,CASGLAGGTGELFF,TGTGCCAGCGGACTAGCGGGGGGAACCGGGGAGCTGTTTTTT
-,TRBJ2-7,-,TRBV9,CASSREGVGSYEQYF,TGTGCCAGCAGCAGAGAGGGGGTCGGAAGCTACGAGCAGTACTTC
-,TRBJ2-3,-,TRBV6-5,CATTQGLGTDTQYF,TGTGCCACCACGCAGGGACTTGGCACAGATACGCAGTATTTT
-,TRBJ2-1,TRBD2,TRBV6-6,CASSRPTSGGAGNEQFF,TGTGCCAGCAGCCGACCAACTAGCGGGGGGGCCGGGAATGAGCAGTTCTTC
-,TRBJ2-5,TRBD1,TRBV5-1,CASSLVPGTGGETQYF,TGCGCCAGCAGCTTGGTACCCGGGACAGGAGGGGAGACCCAGTACTTC
-,TRBJ1-2,-,TRBV15,CATSRGEVDDTF,TGTGCCACCAGCAGGGGAGAGGTCGATGACACCTTC
few,TRBJ1-5,-,TRBV3-1/TRBV3-2,CASSPGVGWAGDSNQPQHF,TGTGCCAGCAGCCCCGGGGTGGGGTGGGCAGGGGATAGCAATCAGCCCCAGCATTTT
-,TRBJ2-1,-,TRBV2,CASSEGTHYNEQFF,TGTGCCAGCAGTGAGGGGACTCACTACAATGAGCAGTTCTTC
-,TRBJ2-1,-,TRBV4-3,CASSQESGSGQFF,TGCGCCAGCAGCCAAGAGTCCGGGTCTGGGCAGTTCTTC
few,TRBJ1-2,-,TRBV10-3,CAISEAGDGYTF,TGTGCCATCAGTGAGGCAGGGGATGGCTACACCTTC
few,TRBJ1-2,TRBD1,TRBV3-1/TRBV3-2,CATSTGGGYTF,TGTGCCACCAGTACAGGGGGCGGCTACACCTTC
-,TRBJ2-5,-,TRBV5-1,CASSLGASSETQYF,TGCGCCAGCAGCTTGGGGGCTAGCTCCGAGACCCAGTACTTC
-,TRBJ2-1,-,TRBV6-5,CASRPGLNYNEQFF,TGTGCCAGCAGGCCGGGACTTAACTACAATGAGCAGTTCTTC
-,TRBJ1-5,-,TRBV5-1,CASSLTGYSNQPQHF,TGCGCCAGCAGCTTGACGGGGTATAGCAATCAGCCCCAGCATTTT
-,TRBJ2-7,TRBD1,TRBV6-5,CASIGQGGWGERYF,TGTGCCAGCATAGGACAGGGAGGCTGGGGGGAGCGGTACTTC
-,TRBJ2-7,TRBD2,TRBV6-2/TRBV6-3,CASSGLAGVYEQYF,TGTGCCAGCAGCGGACTAGCGGGAGTCTACGAGCAGTACTTC
-,TRBJ2-1,TRBD1,TRBV5-1,CASSTGTGYNEQFF,TGCGCCAGCAGCACGGGGACAGGGTACAATGAGCAGTTCTTC
-,TRBJ1-6,-,TRBV15,CATSEGGRSSPLHF,TGTGCCACCAGCGAGGGGGGGCGAAGCTCACCCCTCCACTTT
-,TRBJ2-7,-,TRBV7-8,CASSLVELGEQYF,TGTGCCAGCAGCTTAGTTGAGCTAGGCGAGCAGTACTTC
-,TRBJ2-7,TRBD2,TRBV5-5,CASRVREGYAYEQYF,TGTGCCAGCAGAGTTAGGGAGGGGTACGCCTACGAGCAGTACTTC
-,TRBJ2-1,-,TRBV7-9,CASSLKGSGVNEQFF,TGTGCCAGCAGCTTAAAGGGCTCGGGAGTAAATGAGCAGTTCTTC
few,TRBJ2-3,TRBD2,TRBV7-3,CASSLRREDTDTQYF,TGTGCCAGCAGCTTAAGGCGGGAGGACACAGATACGCAGTATTTT
-,TRBJ2-1,-,TRBV7-2,CASSSRQSSYNEQFF,TGTGCCAGCAGCTCCAGACAGAGCTCCTACAATGAGCAGTTCTTC
-,TRBJ1-4,TRBD1,TRBV2,CASSPGQPNEKLFF,TGTGCCAGCAGCCCGGGACAGCCTAATGAAAAACTGTTTTTT
-,TRBJ2-7,TRBD1,TRBV6-2/TRBV6-3,CASSYSDRGGYEQYF,TGTGCCAGCAGTTACTCGGACAGGGGGGGCTACGAGCAGTACTTC
-,TRBJ2-1,TRBD2,TRBV6-6,CASSYSASGTFEQFF,TGTGCCAGCAGTTACTCGGCTAGCGGGACTTTTGAGCAGTTCTTC
few,TRBJ1-5,TRBD1,TRBV7-6,CASSLGTGGRQPQHF,TGTGCCAGCAGCTTGGGGACAGGGGGCCGTCAGCCCCAGCATTTT
-,TRBJ1-1,-,TRBV6-4,CASSDSDRNTEAFF,TGTGCCAGCAGTGACTCCGACAGGAACACTGAAGCTTTCTTT
once,TRBJ2-6,-,TRBV5-4,CASSLARAALNSGANVLTF,TGTGCCAGCAGCTTGGCCAGGGCCGCACTAAACTCTGGGGCCAACGTCCTGACTTTC